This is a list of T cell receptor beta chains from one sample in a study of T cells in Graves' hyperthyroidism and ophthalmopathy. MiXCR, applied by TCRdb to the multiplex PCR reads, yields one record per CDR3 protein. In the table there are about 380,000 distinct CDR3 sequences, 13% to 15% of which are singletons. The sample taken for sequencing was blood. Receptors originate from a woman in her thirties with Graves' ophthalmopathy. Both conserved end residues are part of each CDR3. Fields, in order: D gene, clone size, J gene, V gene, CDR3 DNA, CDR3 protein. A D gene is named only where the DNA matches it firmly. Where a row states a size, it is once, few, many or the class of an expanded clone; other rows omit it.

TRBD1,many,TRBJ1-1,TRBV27,TGTGCCAGCAGCCCGACGACAGGGCCCACTGAAGCTTTCTTT,CASSPTTGPTEAFF
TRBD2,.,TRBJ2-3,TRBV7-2,TGTGCCAGCAGCCCCCTGGGACTAGCGGTCACAGATACGCAGTATTTT,CASSPLGLAVTDTQYF
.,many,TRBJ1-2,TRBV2,TGTGCCAGCAGTGAAGGGCTGAGAGCTAACTATGGCTACACCTTC,CASSEGLRANYGYTF
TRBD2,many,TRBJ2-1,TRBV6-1,TGTGCCAGCACCCCCCCGAGACTAGCGGGAACTCCAGTCAATGAGCAGTTCTTC,CASTPPRLAGTPVNEQFF
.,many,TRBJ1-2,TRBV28,TGTGCCAGCAGTTTTACAGGGCTCGTGTATGGCTACACCTTC,CASSFTGLVYGYTF
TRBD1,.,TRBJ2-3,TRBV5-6,TGTGCCAGCAGCCCAGTGGACAGGGGGAGCACAGATACGCAGTATTTT,CASSPVDRGSTDTQYF
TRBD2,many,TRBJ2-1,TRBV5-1,TGCGCCAGCAGCTTGTCCGGAACTAGCGGGTTTCCGAGCTCCTACAATGAGCAGTTCTTC,CASSLSGTSGFPSSYNEQFF
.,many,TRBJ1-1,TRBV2,TGTGCCAGCAGCCTCAACCCTAGTGGGCAGATGAACACTGAAGCTTTCTTT,CASSLNPSGQMNTEAFF
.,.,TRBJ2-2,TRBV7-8,TGTGCCAGCAGCTTAAAGTTAGAGAACACCGGGGAGCTGTTTTTT,CASSLKLENTGELFF
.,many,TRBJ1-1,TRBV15,TGTGCCACCAGCAGAGTACCAATGAACACTGAAGCTTTCTTT,CATSRVPMNTEAFF
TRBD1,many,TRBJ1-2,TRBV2,TGTGCCAGCAGCGCTGACAGGGACTATGGCTACACCTTC,CASSADRDYGYTF
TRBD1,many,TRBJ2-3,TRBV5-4,TGTGCCATCAACGGCGACAGGGCCAACACAGATACGCAGTATTTT,CAINGDRANTDTQYF
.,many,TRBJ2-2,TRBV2,TGTGCCAGCACTCAACAGGGACTTTGGAACACCGGGGAGCTGTTTTTT,CASTQQGLWNTGELFF
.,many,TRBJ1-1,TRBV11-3,TGTGCCAGCAGCTTGTTGAGGAAGTCTGAAGCTTTCTTT,CASSLLRKSEAFF
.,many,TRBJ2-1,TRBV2,TGTGCCAGCATTGGGAATGAGCAGTTCTTC,CASIGNEQFF
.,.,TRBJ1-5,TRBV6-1,TGTGCCAGCAGTGTCCTGGGTGGCCTTAATCAGCCCCAGCATTTT,CASSVLGGLNQPQHF
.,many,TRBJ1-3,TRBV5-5,TGTGCCAGCAGCTCCAAGCCGTTATCTGGAAACACCATATATTTT,CASSSKPLSGNTIYF
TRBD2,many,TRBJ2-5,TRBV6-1,TGTGCCAGCGCTCGGTCTAGCGGGGAAGAGACCCAGTACTTC,CASARSSGEETQYF
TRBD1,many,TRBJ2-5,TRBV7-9,TGTGCCAGCAGCTTCTACCGGGACAGGGGGCATCGAGAGACCCAGTACTTC,CASSFYRDRGHRETQYF
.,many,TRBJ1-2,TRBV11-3,TGTGCCAGCAGCTTATCGGGAATTTCCTACGGCTACACCTTC,CASSLSGISYGYTF
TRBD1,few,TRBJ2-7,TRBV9,TGTGCCAGCAGCGTAGCGGGGGGACAGGGAAGGGACGAGCAGTACTTC,CASSVAGGQGRDEQYF
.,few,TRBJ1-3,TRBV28,TGTGCCAGCACCACGTCTGGAAACGCCATATATTTT,CASTTSGNAIYF
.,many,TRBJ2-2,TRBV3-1,TGTGCCAGCAGCCAGGCATCCGGACAGAAGACCGGGGAGCTGTTTTTT,CASSQASGQKTGELFF
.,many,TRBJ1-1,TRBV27,TGTGCCAGCAGTTTTTCCTCGAACACTGAAGCTTTCTTT,CASSFSSNTEAFF
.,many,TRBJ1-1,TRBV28,TGTGCCAGCAGGGGATTAACAGTGAACACTGAAGCTTTCTTT,CASRGLTVNTEAFF
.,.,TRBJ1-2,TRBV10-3,TGTGCCATCAGGGAAAAGGCGGAAAGCTCTAACTATGGCTACACCTTC,CAIREKAESSNYGYTF
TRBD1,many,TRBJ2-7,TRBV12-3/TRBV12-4,TGTGCCAGCGCCTCTTGGACAGGGGTCGGTTACGAGCAGTACTTC,CASASWTGVGYEQYF
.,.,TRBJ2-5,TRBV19,TGTGCCAGTAGTATCGGGTTCCAAGAGACCCAGTACTTC,CASSIGFQETQYF
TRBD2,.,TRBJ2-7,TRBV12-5,TGTGCTAGTGGCCCCGGACTAGCGGTCGTGCAGTACTTC,CASGPGLAVVQYF
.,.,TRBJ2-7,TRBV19,TGTGCCAGTAGTACACAGGGAATCGGTGACGAGCAGTACTTC,CASSTQGIGDEQYF
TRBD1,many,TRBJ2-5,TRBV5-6,TGTGCCAGCAGCCTCAACATCCAGGGGGCTGAAGAGACCCAGTACTTC,CASSLNIQGAEETQYF
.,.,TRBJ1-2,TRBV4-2,TGTGCCAGCAGTCAGGGCCAGGGTGGAAACTATGGCTACACCTTC,CASSQGQGGNYGYTF
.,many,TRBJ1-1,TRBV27,TGTGCCAGCAGTTTATCTTCCGGGGCGAGCACTGAAGCTTTCTTT,CASSLSSGASTEAFF
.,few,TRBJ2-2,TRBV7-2,TGTGCCAGCAGCTTAGCGGGCGACTATAGGGACACCGGGGAGCTGTTTTTT,CASSLAGDYRDTGELFF
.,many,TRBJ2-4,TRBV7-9,TGTGCCAGCAGCCTTGGAGGAAACATTCAGTACTTC,CASSLGGNIQYF
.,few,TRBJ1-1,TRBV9,TGTGCCAGCAGCGTAGATGCTGTGCTCACTGAAGCTTTCTTT,CASSVDAVLTEAFF
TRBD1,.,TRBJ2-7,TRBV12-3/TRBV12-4,TGTGCCAGCAGAGGGGACAGGGGGAACGAGCAGTACTTC,CASRGDRGNEQYF